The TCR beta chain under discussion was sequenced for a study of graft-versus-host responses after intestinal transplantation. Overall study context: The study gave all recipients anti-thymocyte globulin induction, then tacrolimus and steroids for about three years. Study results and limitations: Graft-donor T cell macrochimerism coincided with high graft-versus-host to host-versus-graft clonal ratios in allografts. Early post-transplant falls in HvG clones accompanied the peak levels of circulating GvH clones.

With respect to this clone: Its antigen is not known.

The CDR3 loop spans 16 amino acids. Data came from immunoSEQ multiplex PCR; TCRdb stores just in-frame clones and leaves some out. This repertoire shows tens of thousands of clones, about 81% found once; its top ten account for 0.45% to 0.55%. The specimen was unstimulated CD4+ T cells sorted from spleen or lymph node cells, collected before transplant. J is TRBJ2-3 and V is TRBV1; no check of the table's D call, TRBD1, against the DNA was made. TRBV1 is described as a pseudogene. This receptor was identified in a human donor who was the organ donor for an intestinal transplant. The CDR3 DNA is TGCACCAGCACCAAACAGGGGGGGGGCATCACAGATACGCAGTATTTT. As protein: CTSTKQGGGITDTQYF.